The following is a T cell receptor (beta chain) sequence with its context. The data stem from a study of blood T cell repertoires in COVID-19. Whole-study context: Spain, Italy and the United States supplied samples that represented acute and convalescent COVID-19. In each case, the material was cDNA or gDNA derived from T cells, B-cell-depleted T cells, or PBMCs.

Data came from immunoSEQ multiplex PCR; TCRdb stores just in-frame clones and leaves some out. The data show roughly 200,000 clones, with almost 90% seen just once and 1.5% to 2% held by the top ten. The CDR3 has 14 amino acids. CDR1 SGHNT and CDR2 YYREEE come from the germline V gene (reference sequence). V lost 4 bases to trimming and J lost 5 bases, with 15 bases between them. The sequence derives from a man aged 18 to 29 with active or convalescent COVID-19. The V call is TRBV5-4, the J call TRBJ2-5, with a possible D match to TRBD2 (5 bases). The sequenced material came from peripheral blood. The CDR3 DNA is TGTGCCAGCAGCCAGGACTTCTTGTACGAGACCCAGTACTTC. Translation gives CASSQDFLYETQYF.